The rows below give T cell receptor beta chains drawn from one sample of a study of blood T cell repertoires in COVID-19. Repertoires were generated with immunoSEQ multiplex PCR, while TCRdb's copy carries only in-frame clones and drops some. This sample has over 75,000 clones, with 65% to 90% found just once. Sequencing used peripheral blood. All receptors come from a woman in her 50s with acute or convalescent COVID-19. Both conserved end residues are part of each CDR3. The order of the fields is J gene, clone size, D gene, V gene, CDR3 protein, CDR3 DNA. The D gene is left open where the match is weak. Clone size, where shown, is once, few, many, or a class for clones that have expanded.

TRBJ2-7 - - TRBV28 CASSLEGGAAGTYEQYF TGTGCCAGCAGTTTAGAGGGAGGAGCGGCGGGGACCTACGAGCAGTACTTC
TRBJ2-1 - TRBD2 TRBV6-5 CASSYGLAGANEQFF TGTGCCAGCAGTTACGGACTAGCGGGAGCAAATGAGCAGTTCTTC
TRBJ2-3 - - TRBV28 CASSLGVWTQYF TGTGCCAGCAGCTTAGGAGTGTGGACGCAGTATTTT
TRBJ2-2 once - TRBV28 CAIAGIGGAGYRELFF TGTGCCATAGCAGGCATAGGGGGGGCAGGTTACCGGGAGCTGTTTTTT
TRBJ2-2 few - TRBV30 CAWSRQSTGELFF TGTGCCTGGAGTAGACAGTCCACCGGGGAGCTGTTTTTT
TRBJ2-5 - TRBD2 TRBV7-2 CASSWTSETQYF TGTGCCAGCAGCTGGACTAGCGAGACCCAGTACTTC
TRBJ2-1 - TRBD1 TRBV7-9 CASSLASTGQVGDEQFF TGTGCCAGCAGCTTAGCCTCCACGGGACAGGTTGGCGATGAGCAGTTCTTC
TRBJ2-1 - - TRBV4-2 CASSQDWTKGNEQFF TGTGCCAGCAGCCAAGATTGGACTAAGGGCAATGAGCAGTTCTTC
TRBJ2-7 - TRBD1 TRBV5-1 CASSLGGTGRPSEQYF TGCGCCAGCAGCTTGGGCGGGACAGGGCGTCCCTCCGAGCAGTACTTC
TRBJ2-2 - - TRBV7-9 CASSLQTSRGGELFF TGTGCCAGCAGCCTCCAGACTAGCAGGGGCGGGGAGCTGTTTTTT
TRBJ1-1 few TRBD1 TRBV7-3 CASSITGGPGTEAFF TGTGCCAGCAGCATCACAGGGGGCCCCGGCACTGAAGCTTTCTTT
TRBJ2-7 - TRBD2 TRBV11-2 CASSLVLTSGRAEQYF TGTGCCAGCAGCTTAGTCTTGACTAGCGGGAGGGCGGAGCAGTACTTC
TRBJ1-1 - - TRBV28 CASSLLSSWATEAFF TGTGCCAGCAGTTTACTCTCCAGCTGGGCCACTGAAGCTTTCTTT
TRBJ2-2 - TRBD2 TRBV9 CASSSRGGRVAGELFF TGTGCCAGCAGTTCCCGGGGGGGGCGAGTCGCCGGGGAGCTGTTTTTT
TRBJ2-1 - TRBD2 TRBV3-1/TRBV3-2 CASSQKKKPAGGGEQFF TGTGCCAGCAGCCAGAAAAAAAAACCAGCGGGAGGCGGCGAGCAGTTCTTC
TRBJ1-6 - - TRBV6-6 CASSQTPLQGNRGSPLHF TGTGCCAGCAGTCAAACGCCTCTACAGGGAAACCGTGGATCACCCCTCCACTTT
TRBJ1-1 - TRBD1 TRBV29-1 CSVRQGMNTEAFF TGCAGCGTCCGACAGGGCATGAACACTGAAGCTTTCTTT
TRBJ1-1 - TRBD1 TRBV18 CASSPPGQGRAEAFF TGTGCCAGCTCACCCCCGGGACAGGGGAGGGCTGAAGCTTTCTTT
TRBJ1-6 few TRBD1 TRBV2 CASSERTGQSSPLHF TGTGCCAGCAGTGAAAGGACAGGGCAAAGTTCACCCCTCCACTTT
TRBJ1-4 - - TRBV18 CASSPGQGSEKLFF TGTGCCAGCTCACCAGGGCAGGGTAGTGAAAAACTGTTTTTT
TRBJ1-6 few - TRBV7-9 CASSLGSESRSPLHF TGTGCCAGCAGCTTAGGGTCCGAGTCACGCTCACCCCTCCACTTT
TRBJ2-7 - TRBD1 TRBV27 CASRGYRGTYEQYF TGTGCCAGCAGGGGTTACAGGGGTACCTACGAGCAGTACTTC
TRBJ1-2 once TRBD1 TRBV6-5 CASTGQGGYTF TGTGCCAGCACCGGACAGGGTGGCTACACCTTC
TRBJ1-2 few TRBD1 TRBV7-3 CASSLSGIQGAAHYGYTF TGTGCCAGCAGCTTAAGTGGGATTCAGGGGGCCGCACACTATGGCTACACCTTC
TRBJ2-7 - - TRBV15 CATSRDLGLNEQYF TGTGCCACCAGCAGAGATTTGGGCCTGAACGAGCAGTACTTC
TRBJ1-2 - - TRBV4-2 CASSQLPQGGYTF TGTGCCAGCAGCCAACTCCCCCAGGGGGGCTACACCTTC
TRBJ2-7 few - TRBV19 CASRTGYEQYF TGTGCCAGTAGAACGGGTTACGAGCAGTACTTC
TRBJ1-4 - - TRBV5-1 CASSKGTNEKLFF TGCGCCAGCAGCAAGGGGACTAATGAAAAACTGTTTTTT
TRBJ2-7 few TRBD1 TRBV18 CASSPQTGNYEQYF TGTGCCAGCTCACCACAGACAGGGAACTACGAGCAGTACTTC
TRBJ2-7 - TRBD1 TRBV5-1 CASRGQGASYEQYF TGCGCCAGCAGGGGACAGGGGGCGTCCTACGAGCAGTACTTC
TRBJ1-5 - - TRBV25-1 CASSDWEGVQPQHF TGTGCCAGCAGTGACTGGGAGGGAGTTCAGCCCCAGCATTTT
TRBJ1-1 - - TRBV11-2 CASSSTVMNTEAFF TGTGCCAGCAGCTCGACAGTTATGAACACTGAAGCTTTCTTT
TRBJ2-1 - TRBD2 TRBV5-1 CASSFSGAYNEQFF TGCGCCAGCAGCTTCAGCGGGGCCTACAATGAGCAGTTCTTC
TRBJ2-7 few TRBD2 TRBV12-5 CASGLRTSGIPDEQYF TGTGCTAGTGGTTTGCGGACTAGCGGTATCCCTGACGAGCAGTACTTC
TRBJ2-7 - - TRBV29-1 CSAGAGVYEQYF TGCAGCGCGGGAGCCGGGGTGTACGAGCAGTACTTC
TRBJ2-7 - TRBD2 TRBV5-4 CASSQGGGLYYEQYF TGTGCCAGCAGCCAAGGCGGGGGACTTTACTACGAGCAGTACTTC
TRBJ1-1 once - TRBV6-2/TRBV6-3 CASNPGLPSVAFF TGTGCCAGCAACCCGGGACTCCCCTCGGTGGCTTTCTTT
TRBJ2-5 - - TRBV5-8 CASSSHRGGQETQYF TGTGCCAGCAGCTCGCACAGGGGGGGTCAAGAGACCCAGTACTTC
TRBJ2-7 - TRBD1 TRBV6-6 CASRPGGGYEQYF TGTGCCAGCAGGCCAGGGGGCGGCTACGAGCAGTACTTC
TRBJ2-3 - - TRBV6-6 CASSYSSSWPSDTQYF TGTGCCAGCAGTTACTCTTCCAGTTGGCCCTCAGATACGCAGTATTTT
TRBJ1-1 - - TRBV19 CASSIGGVGNTEAFF TGTGCCAGTAGTATCGGAGGGGTGGGGAACACTGAAGCTTTCTTT
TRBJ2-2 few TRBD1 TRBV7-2 CASSRTGSNTGELFF TGTGCCAGCAGCCGGACAGGGTCGAACACCGGGGAGCTGTTTTTT
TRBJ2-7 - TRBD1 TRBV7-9 CASSQPPGQTSYEQYF TGTGCCAGCAGCCAGCCCCCGGGACAGACCTCCTACGAGCAGTACTTC
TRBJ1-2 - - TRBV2 CASSESRSYGYTF TGTGCCAGCAGTGAGTCCAGGTCCTATGGCTACACCTTC
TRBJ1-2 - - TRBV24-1 CATSALGQNYGYTF TGTGCCACCAGTGCCCTGGGACAAAACTATGGCTACACCTTC
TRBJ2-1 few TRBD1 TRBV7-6 CASSLTRQGAYNEQFF TGTGCCAGCAGCTTGACGAGACAGGGGGCTTACAATGAGCAGTTCTTC
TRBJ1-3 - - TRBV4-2 CASSQDREGDLGGNTIYF TGTGCCAGCAGCCAAGATCGAGAAGGGGACTTGGGTGGAAACACCATATATTTT